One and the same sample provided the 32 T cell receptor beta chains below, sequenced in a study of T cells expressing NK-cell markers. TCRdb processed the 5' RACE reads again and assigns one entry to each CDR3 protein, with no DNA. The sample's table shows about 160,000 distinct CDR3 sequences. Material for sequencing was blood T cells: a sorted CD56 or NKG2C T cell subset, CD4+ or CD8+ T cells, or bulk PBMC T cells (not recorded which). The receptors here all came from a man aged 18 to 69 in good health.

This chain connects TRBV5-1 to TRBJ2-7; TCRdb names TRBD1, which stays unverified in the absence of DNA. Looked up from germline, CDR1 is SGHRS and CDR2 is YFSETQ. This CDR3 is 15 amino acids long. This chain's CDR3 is CASSPPAAGLVEQYF.

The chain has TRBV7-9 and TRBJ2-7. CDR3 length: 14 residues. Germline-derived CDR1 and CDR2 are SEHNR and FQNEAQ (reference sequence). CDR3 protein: CASSLEHRSYEQYF.

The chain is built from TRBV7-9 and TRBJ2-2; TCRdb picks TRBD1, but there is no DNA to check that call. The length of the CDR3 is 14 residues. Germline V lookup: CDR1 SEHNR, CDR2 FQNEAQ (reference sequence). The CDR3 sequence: CASSSPRSPGELFF.

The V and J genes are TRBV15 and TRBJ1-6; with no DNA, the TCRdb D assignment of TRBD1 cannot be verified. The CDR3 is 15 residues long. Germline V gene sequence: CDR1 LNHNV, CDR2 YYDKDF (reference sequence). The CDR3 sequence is CATSSGQGASSPLHF. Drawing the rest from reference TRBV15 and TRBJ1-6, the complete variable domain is DAMVIQNPRYQVTQFGKPVTLSCSQTLNHNVMYWYQQKSSQAPKLLFHYYDKDFNNEADTPDNFQSRRPNTSFCFLDIRSPGLGDTAMYLCATSSGQGASSPLHFGNGTRLTVT.

The chain's CDR3 is CASSVGQGSNQPQHF. The chain joins TRBV9 to TRBJ1-5; lacking DNA, the TRBD1 call made by TCRdb goes unchecked. Germline V lookup: CDR1 SGDLS, CDR2 YYNGEE. This CDR3 has 15 residues.

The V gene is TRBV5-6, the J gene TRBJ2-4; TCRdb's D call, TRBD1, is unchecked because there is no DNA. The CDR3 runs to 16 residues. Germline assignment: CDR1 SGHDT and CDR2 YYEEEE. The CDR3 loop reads CASSWMTEIAKNIQYF.

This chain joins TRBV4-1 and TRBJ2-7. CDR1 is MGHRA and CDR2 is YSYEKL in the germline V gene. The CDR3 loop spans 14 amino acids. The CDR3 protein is CASSPKVSSYEQYF.

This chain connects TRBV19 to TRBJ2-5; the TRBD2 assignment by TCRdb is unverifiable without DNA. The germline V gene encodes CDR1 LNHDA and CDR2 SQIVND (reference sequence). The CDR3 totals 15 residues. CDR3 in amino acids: CASSIGGINQETQYF.

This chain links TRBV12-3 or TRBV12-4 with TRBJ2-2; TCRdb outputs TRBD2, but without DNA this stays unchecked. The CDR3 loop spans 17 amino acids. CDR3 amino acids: CASSLDGERTNTGELCF.

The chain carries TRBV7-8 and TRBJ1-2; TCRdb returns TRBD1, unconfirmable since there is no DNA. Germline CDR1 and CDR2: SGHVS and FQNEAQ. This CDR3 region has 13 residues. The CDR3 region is CASSTMPRGGYTF. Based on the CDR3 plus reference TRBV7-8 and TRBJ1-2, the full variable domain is GAGVSQSPRYKVAKRGQDVALRCDPISGHVSLFWYQQALGQGPEFLTYFQNEAQLDKSGLPSDRFFAERPEGSVSTLKIQRTQQEDSAVYLCASSTMPRGGYTFGSGTRLTVV.

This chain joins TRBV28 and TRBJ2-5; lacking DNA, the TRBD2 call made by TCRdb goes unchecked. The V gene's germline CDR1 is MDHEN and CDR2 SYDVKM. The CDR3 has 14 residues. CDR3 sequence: CAIQRGGRWETQYF.

CDR3: CASSGTGVGTETQYF. V gene TRBV7-9 combines with J gene TRBJ2-5; lacking DNA, the TRBD1 call made by TCRdb goes unchecked. There are 15 residues in the CDR3. Looked up from germline, CDR1 is SEHNR and CDR2 is FQNEAQ (reference sequence).

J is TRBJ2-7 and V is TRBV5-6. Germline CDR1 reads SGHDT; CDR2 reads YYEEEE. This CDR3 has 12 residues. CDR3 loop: CASSSLSYEQYF.

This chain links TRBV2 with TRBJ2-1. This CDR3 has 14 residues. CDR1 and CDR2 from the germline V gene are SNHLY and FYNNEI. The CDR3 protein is CASSTWGAHNEQFF.

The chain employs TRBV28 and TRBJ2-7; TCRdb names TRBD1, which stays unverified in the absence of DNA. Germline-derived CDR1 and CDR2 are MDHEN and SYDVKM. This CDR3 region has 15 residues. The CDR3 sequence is CASRGATDPSYEQYF.

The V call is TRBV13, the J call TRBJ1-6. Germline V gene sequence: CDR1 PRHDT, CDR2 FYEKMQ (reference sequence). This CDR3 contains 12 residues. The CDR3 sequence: CASSAYNSPLHF.

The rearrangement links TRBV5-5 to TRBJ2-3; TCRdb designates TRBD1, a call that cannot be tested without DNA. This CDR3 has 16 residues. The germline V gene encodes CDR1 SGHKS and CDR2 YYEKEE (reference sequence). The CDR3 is CASSPPTRELTDTQYF.

CDR3 amino acids: CASSEGKCPDQPQHF. The chain links TRBV21-1 to TRBJ1-5; TCRdb proposes TRBD1, but this gene call is untestable without DNA. TRBV21-1 is described as a pseudogene. The CDR3 length is 15 residues.

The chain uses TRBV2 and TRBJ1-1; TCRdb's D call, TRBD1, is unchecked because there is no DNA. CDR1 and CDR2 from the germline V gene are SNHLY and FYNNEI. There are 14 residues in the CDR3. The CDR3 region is CASNEGRWSTEAFF.

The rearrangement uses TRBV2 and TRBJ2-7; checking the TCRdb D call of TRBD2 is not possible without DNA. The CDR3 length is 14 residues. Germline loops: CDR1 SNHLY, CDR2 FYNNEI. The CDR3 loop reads CASDESGTSDEQYF.

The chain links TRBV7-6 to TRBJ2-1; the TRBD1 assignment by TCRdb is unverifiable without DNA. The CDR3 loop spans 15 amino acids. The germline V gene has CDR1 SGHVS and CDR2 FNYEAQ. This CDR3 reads CASSSMGGGYNEQFF.

The CDR3 region is CASSFPFDSLYSYNEQFF. The chain carries TRBV12-3 or TRBV12-4 and TRBJ2-1; without DNA, the TCRdb call of TRBD1 cannot be checked. The CDR3 totals 18 residues.

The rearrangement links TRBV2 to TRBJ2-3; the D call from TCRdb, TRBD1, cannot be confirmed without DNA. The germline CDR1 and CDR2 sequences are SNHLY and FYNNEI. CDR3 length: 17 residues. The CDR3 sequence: CASDRGARVIGTDTQYF.

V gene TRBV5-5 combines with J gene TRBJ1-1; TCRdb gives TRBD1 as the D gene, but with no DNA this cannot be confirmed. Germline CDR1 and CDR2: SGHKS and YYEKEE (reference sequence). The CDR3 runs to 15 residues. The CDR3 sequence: CASSLAGQKNTEAFF.

This CDR3 reads CASGQGNYGYTF. This rearrangement joins TRBV7-9 to TRBJ1-2; TCRdb indicates TRBD1, and absent DNA this call remains unverified. CDR3 length equals 12 residues. CDR1 SEHNR and CDR2 FQNEAQ come from the germline V gene (reference sequence).

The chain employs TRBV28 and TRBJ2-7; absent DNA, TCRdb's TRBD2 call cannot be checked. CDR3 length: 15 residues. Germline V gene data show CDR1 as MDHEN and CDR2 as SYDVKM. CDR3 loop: CASSLGLAGGSKQYF.

The CDR3 region is CASSFLGKTQYF. The chain uses TRBV28 and TRBJ2-5. The CDR3 totals 12 residues. Per germline, CDR1 MDHEN and CDR2 SYDVKM.

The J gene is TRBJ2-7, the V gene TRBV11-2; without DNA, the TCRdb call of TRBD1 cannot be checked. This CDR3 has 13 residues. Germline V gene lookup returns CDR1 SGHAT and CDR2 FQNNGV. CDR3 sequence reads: CASTGDGTYEQYF.

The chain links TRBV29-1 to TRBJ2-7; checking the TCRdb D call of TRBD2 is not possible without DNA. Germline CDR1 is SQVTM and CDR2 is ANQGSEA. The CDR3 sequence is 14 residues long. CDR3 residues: CSGSNGAHSYEQYF.

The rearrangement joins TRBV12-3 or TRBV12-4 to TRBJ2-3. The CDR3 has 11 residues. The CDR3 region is CASSFAFQQYF.

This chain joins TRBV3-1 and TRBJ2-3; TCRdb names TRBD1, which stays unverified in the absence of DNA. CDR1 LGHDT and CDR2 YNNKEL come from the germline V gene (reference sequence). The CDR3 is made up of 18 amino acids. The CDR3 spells CASSQGAGTPWGTDTQYF.

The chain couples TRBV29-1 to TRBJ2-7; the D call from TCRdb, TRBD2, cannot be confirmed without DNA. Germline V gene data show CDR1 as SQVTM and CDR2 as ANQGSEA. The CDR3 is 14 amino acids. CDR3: CSVESRGSSYEQYF.